This T cell receptor beta chain was obtained from a study of shared clonotypes between healthy human individuals. Germline lookup yields CDR1 LNHDA and CDR2 SQIVND (reference sequence). This CDR3 is 15 amino acids long. Trimming pared 4 bases from V and 9 bases from J, leaving 21 bases between. In its sample, this clone was seen a few times. A CD45RA-negative memory subset and a CD45RA+ naive subset were separated from the CD4+ cells. Libraries were prepared by immunoSEQ multiplex PCR; TCRdb keeps only in-frame clonotypes and omits some of them. The table lists more than 2 million clones, 85% to 95% of them singletons.

This TCR was recovered from a man aged 18 to 30 in good health. This chain uses TRBV19 with TRBJ1-2; D is perhaps TRBD1 (6 bases). Sequences were obtained from naive CD4+ T cells sorted from blood. Subset described: CD45RA+ positively selected. In nucleotides, the CDR3 is TGTGCCAGTAGTACAAACGACAGGAGAGAAAAGAGCTACACCTTC. Translating it yields CASSTNDRREKSYTF.